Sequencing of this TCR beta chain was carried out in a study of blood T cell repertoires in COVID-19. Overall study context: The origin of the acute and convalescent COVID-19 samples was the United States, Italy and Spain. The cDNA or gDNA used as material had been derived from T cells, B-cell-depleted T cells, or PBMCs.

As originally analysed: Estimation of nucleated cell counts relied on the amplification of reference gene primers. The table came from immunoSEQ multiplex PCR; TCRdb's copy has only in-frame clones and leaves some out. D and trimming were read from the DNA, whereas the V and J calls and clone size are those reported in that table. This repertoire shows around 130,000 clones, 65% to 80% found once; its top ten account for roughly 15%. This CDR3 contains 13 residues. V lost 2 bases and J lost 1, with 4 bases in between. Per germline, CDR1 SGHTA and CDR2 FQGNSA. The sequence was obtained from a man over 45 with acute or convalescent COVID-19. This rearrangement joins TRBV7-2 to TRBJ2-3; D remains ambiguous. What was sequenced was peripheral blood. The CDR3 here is CASSLQGTDTQYF. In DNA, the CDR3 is TGTGCCAGCAGCTTACAGGGCACAGATACGCAGTATTTT.